This TCR beta chain was obtained from a study of cytomegalovirus exposure and HLA in healthy donors. Study context: The approximately 130 validation repertoires matched the 666 first-cohort repertoires in platform, a later analysis reported.

The repertoire was sequenced with immunoSEQ multiplex PCR; TCRdb's copy has only in-frame clones and lacks some. In the table there are around 190,000 clones, approximately 86% of which are singletons. Study-level points and caveats: It was reported that the classifier diagnosed cytomegalovirus status with high specificity and sensitivity in both the original and validation cohorts.

Turning to this clone: Its matching antigen is unknown.

The donors formed part of the roughly 120-subject validation cohort, distinct from the approximately 630-subject first cohort. Trimming took 5 bases from V and 1 from J, leaving 11 bases between them. The V gene's germline CDR1 is MGHDK and CDR2 SYGVNS. CDR3 length: 15 amino acids. The chain is built from TRBV25-1 and TRBJ1-4; D remains ambiguous. This sequence originates from a man aged 30-40 years in good health and CMV-seropositive. The sample comprised PBMCs. The CDR3 region is CASSLILGTNEKLFF. In DNA form, the CDR3 reads TGTGCCAGCAGTTTAATCCTAGGAACTAATGAAAAACTGTTTTTT.